A single sample gave rise to the 18 T cell receptor beta chains below, sequenced in a study of cytomegalovirus exposure and HLA in healthy donors. The PCR was carried out with 60 Vbeta primers and 13 Jbeta primers. Method: immunoSEQ multiplex PCR; TCRdb's copy keeps in-frame clones and lacks some. The sample has about 140,000 clones, 65% to 85% seen once; the top ten hold around 2.5%. The sequencing input was PBMCs. The origin of the receptors is a man over 45 in good health and CMV-seronegative.

This chain uses TRBV7-9 with TRBJ2-7; D uncertain. The CDR3 is made up of 13 amino acids. V was shortened by 6 bases and J by 1 base, with 10 bases between the two germline ends. Per the germline V gene, CDR1 is SEHNR and CDR2 is FQNEAQ (reference sequence). CDR3: CASSEPQSYEQYF. DNA of the CDR3: TGTGCCAGCAGTGAGCCCCAATCCTACGAGCAGTACTTC.

The chain employs TRBV5-1 and TRBJ2-1; 10 positions agree with TRBD2. The V gene's germline CDR1 is SGHRS and CDR2 YFSETQ. The length of the CDR3 is 18 residues. The V and J ends lost 3 bases and 1 base, in that order; junction bases with no gene match: 10. In DNA form, the CDR3 reads TGCGCCAGCAGCTCTAGCGGGAGCGGAAGAATATCCTACAATGAGCAGTTCTTC. This translates into CASSSSGSGRISYNEQFF.

The V gene is TRBV27, the J gene TRBJ2-3; 7 bases align to TRBD1. In germline, CDR1 is MNHEY, CDR2 SMNVEV (reference sequence). The V and J ends lost 5 bases and 6 bases, in that order; junction bases with no gene match: 8. The length of the CDR3 is 14 residues. The CDR3 loop reads CASSIRQGTDTQYF. CDR3 sequence (DNA): TGTGCCAGCAGTATCCGACAGGGTACGGATACGCAGTATTTT.

In this sample, this clone is medium-sized. The J gene is TRBJ1-3, the V gene TRBV6-1; TRBD1 aligns across 9 bases. V shed 0 bases, J shed 8 bases, and the junction held 8 bases outside the gene matches. The length of the CDR3 is 16 residues. CDR1 and CDR2 (germline): MNHNS, SASEGT. The CDR3 sequence: CASSEAETGGTDTIYF. In DNA form, the CDR3 reads TGTGCCAGCAGTGAAGCGGAGACAGGGGGTACGGACACCATATATTTT.

The CDR3, as DNA: TGTGCCAGCAGCAACAGGGGGCAGGCCGGCGGGGAGCTGTTTTTT. Translation gives CASSNRGQAGGELFF. V is TRBV7-8 and J is TRBJ2-2, with 9 bases that match TRBD1. This CDR3 comprises 15 residues. J lost 7 bases, V lost 5 bases, and 8 bases had no gene match. The germline gives CDR1 SGHVS, CDR2 FQNEAQ. The entire variable domain, with the rest obtained from reference TRBV7-8 and TRBJ2-2, is as follows: GAGVSQSPRYKVAKRGQDVALRCDPISGHVSLFWYQQALGQGPEFLTYFQNEAQLDKSGLPSDRFFAERPEGSVSTLKIQRTQQEDSAVYLCASSNRGQAGGELFFGEGSRLTVL.

The rearrangement uses TRBV7-3 and TRBJ2-2; TRBD2 matches at 8 bases. Germline trimming cut 4 bases from V and 6 bases from J; bases unmatched to any gene: 10. Per germline, CDR1 SGHTA and CDR2 FQGTGA. CDR3 size: 16 residues. This chain's CDR3 is CASSSRGLRGAGELFF. The CDR3 DNA follows: TGTGCCAGCAGCTCCCGGGGGTTGCGGGGGGCCGGGGAGCTGTTTTTT.

This clone was found once. One end of the junction is discordant with germline, which a read error may explain. Here the CDR3 reads CASRLEGQQYF. The CDR3 coding sequence is TGCGCCAGCAGGTTGGAGGGGCAGCAGTACTTC. The chain joins TRBV5-1 to TRBJ2-7; TRBD2 might be the D (6 bases). From germline, CDR1 is SGHRS and CDR2 YFSETQ. CDR3 length: 11 residues.

The V call is TRBV2, the J call TRBJ2-7; TRBD2 matches at 13 bases. The trim removed 9 bases at V and 0 bases at J, leaving 8 bases unmatched. The CDR3 has 16 residues. From germline, CDR1 is SNHLY and CDR2 FYNNEI. In DNA form, the CDR3 reads TGTGCCAGGAGAGGGACTAGCGGGGTCAGCTCCTACGAGCAGTACTTC. It is translated as CARRGTSGVSSYEQYF.

V gene TRBV5-3 combines with J gene TRBJ1-1; 8 bases align to TRBD1. TRBV5-3 has ORF status, its function being uncertain. The V and J ends lost 7 bases and 0 bases, in that order; junction bases with no gene match: 11. The CDR3 covers 16 residues. DNA of the CDR3: TGTGCCAGACCGTGTTCAGGGGGCGATTTGAACACTGAAGCTTTCTTT. It translates to CARPCSGGDLNTEAFF.

The sample holds one count of this clone. The chain has TRBV12-5 and TRBJ1-2, with TRBD1 matching over 11 bases. CDR3 length: 18 residues. The V gene's germline CDR1 is LGHNT and CDR2 FRNRAP. V was pared by 2 bases and J by 5 bases, with 13 bases of the junction left unmatched. CDR3 residues: CASGLLPPGQGASYGYTF. CDR3 bases: TGTGCTAGTGGTTTGCTACCTCCCGGACAGGGGGCATCGTATGGCTACACCTTC.

This clone was recorded only once. The chain joins TRBV5-1 to TRBJ1-3; TRBD1 is a possible D gene (6 bases). The CDR3 totals 15 residues. Germline CDR1 and CDR2: SGHRS and YFSETQ. V was shortened by 0 bases and J by 2 bases, with 9 bases between the two germline ends. The CDR3 region has the DNA TGCGCCAGCAGCTTGGCGGGGGGGCCTGGAAACACCATATATTTT. Translated: CASSLAGGPGNTIYF.

This rearrangement joins TRBV6-1 to TRBJ1-3; D is uncertain. CDR3 size: 15 residues. CDR1 is MNHNS, CDR2 SASEGT, per germline. The V end was cut by 5 bases, the J end by 0 bases, with 11 bases between. The CDR3 DNA reads TGTGCCAGCAGTAGAGGCCTCCCCTCTGGAAACACCATATATTTT. Amino acids: CASSRGLPSGNTIYF.

The chain joins TRBV5-1 to TRBJ1-1, with 10 bases identical to TRBD1. V was clipped by 4 bases and J by 1 base; unmatched bases: 4. The CDR3 spans 15 residues. Looked up from germline, CDR1 is SGHRS and CDR2 is YFSETQ. CDR3 DNA sequence: TGCGCCAGCAGCGGGACAGGGGATACGAACACTGAAGCTTTCTTT. Protein sequence: CASSGTGDTNTEAFF.

This chain connects TRBV7-3 to TRBJ1-2; weak D call: TRBD1 (6 bases). The ends were cut back, 2 bases at V and 8 bases at J, with 18 bases in the middle. CDR3 length equals 15 residues. The germline V gene has CDR1 SGHTA and CDR2 FQGTGA. The CDR3 loop reads CASSLGGSFQGGYTF. The CDR3 DNA is TGTGCCAGCAGCTTAGGGGGCAGCTTCCAGGGCGGCTACACCTTC.

This chain joins TRBV18 and TRBJ2-7; tentatively, D is TRBD2 (7 bases). CDR1 is KGHSH and CDR2 is LQKENI in the germline V gene. V was cut by 11 bases and J by 2 bases, with 13 bases left in between. The length of the CDR3 is 12 residues. In DNA form, the CDR3 reads TGTGCCGGGGGGGGGACAACCTACGAGCAGTACTTC. This translates into CAGGGTTYEQYF.

The chain recombines TRBV29-1 with TRBJ2-3; 12 positions agree with TRBD2. V lost 6 bases to trimming and J lost 3 bases; unmatched junction nucleotides: 4. The V gene's germline CDR1 is SQVTM and CDR2 ANQGSEA. The CDR3 extends over 14 amino acids. The CDR3 region has the DNA TGCAGCGTCATGACTAGCGGGGGAACAGATACGCAGTATTTT. Translation: CSVMTSGGTDTQYF.

The chain couples TRBV7-2 to TRBJ1-1; TRBD1 agrees at 10 bases. Looked up from germline, CDR1 is SGHTA and CDR2 is FQGNSA. V was pared by 3 bases and J by 7 bases, with 2 bases of the junction left unmatched. The CDR3 extends over 13 amino acids. The CDR3 DNA is TGTGCCAGCAGCTTCCGGGACAGGGGTGAAGCTTTCTTT. Residues: CASSFRDRGEAFF. The variable domain in full, with the rest retrieved from reference TRBV7-2 and TRBJ1-1, is GAGVSQSPSNKVTEKGKDVELRCDPISGHTALYWYRQSLGQGLEFLIYFQGNSAPDKSGLPSDRFSAERTGGSVSTLTIQRTQQEDSAVYLCASSFRDRGEAFFGQGTRLTVV.

The genes are TRBV5-4 and TRBJ2-5, with 8 bases matching TRBD1. V was clipped by 4 bases and J by 7 bases; unmatched bases: 9. The CDR3 length is 14 residues. Per the germline V gene, CDR1 is SGHNT and CDR2 is YYREEE (reference sequence). The CDR3, as DNA: TGTGCCAGCAGCCGGACAGGGAGGACGGGGACCCAGTACTTC. Amino acid sequence: CASSRTGRTGTQYF.